The 2 T cell receptor beta chains in this list originate from one sample, sequenced in a study of blood T cell repertoires in COVID-19. Here immunoSEQ multiplex PCR was the method, and the copy in TCRdb shows in-frame clones only, minus some. The data contain 86,000 or so clones, around nine tenths of them seen just once; the ten biggest clones take up about 5%. What was sequenced was peripheral blood. These receptors came from a man aged 50 to 60 with active or convalescent COVID-19.

The chain has TRBV5-4 and TRBJ2-3; 8 nucleotides align to TRBD2. CDR3 length equals 15 residues. J lost 6 bases, V lost 4 bases, and 10 bases had no gene match. Per germline, CDR1 SGHNT and CDR2 YYREEE (reference sequence). The CDR3 DNA is TGTGCCAGCAGCACCGCTGCGGGGGGCGGCGATACGCAGTATTTT. It codes for CASSTAAGGGDTQYF.

This chain uses TRBV28 with TRBJ1-5; tentative D call: TRBD1 (5 bases). V was cut by 4 bases and J by 2 bases, with 12 bases left in between. The CDR3 loop spans 15 amino acids. The germline V gene has CDR1 MDHEN and CDR2 SYDVKM. CDR3 protein: CASSSWGEGNQPQHF. In DNA, the CDR3 is TGTGCCAGCAGTTCGTGGGGGGAAGGCAATCAGCCCCAGCATTTT.